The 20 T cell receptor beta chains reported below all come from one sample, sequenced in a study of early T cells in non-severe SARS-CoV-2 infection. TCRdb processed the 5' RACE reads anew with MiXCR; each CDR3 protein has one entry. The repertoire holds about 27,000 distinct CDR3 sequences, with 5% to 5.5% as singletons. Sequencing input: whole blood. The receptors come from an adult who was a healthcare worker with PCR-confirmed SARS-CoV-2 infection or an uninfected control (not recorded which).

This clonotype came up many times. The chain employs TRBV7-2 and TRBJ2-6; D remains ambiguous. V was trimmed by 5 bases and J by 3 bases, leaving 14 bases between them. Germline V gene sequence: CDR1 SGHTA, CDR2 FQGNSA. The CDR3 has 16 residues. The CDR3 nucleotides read TGTGCCAGCAGCGCTCGCGGTGCCGTTGGGGCCAACGTCCTGACTTTC. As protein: CASSARGAVGANVLTF.

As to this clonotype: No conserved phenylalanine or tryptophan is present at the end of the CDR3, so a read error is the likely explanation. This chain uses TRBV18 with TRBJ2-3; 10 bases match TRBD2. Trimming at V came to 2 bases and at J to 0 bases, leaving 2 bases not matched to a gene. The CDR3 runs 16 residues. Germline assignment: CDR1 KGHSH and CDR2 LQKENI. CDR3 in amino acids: CASSPVAGGSTDTQYS. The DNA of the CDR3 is TGTGCCAGCTCACCAGTAGCGGGGGGAAGCACAGATACGCAGTATTCT.

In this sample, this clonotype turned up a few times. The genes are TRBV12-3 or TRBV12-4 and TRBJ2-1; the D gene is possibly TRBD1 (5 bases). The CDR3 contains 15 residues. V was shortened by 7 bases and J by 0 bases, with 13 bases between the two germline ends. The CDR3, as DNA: TGTGCCAGCAACACTTTGCAGGGCTCCTACAATGAGCAGTTCTTC. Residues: CASNTLQGSYNEQFF.

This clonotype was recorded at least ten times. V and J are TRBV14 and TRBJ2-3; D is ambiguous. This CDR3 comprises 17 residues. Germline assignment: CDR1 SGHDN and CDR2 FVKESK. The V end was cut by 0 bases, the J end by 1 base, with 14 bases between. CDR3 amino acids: CASSQDLRLSGTDTQYF. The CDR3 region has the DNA TGTGCCAGCAGCCAAGATCTACGACTTTCGGGCACAGATACGCAGTATTTT.

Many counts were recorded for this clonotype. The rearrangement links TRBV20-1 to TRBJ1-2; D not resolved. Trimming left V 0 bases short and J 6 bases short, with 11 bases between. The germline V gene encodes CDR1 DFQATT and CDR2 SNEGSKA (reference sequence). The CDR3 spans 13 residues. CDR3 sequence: CSARDQAENGYTF. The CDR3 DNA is TGCAGTGCTAGAGATCAGGCTGAAAATGGCTACACCTTC.

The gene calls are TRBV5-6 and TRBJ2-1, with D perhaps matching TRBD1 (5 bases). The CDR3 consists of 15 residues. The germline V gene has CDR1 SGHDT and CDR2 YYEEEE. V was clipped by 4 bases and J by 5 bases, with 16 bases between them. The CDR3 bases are TGTGCCAGCAGCCGCTGGGGCGGTAAAAACAATGAGCAGTTCTTC. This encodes CASSRWGGKNNEQFF.

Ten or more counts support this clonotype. This chain's CDR3 is CASSPTGTGGETQYF. CDR3 bases: TGTGCCAGCAGCCCAACGGGGACAGGTGGAGAGACCCAGTACTTC. The V and J genes are TRBV7-9 and TRBJ2-5; 8 nucleotides agree with TRBD1. Trimming took 5 bases from V and 4 from J; bases not matched to a gene: 9. Germline assignment: CDR1 SEHNR and CDR2 FQNEAQ (reference sequence). The CDR3 contains 15 residues.

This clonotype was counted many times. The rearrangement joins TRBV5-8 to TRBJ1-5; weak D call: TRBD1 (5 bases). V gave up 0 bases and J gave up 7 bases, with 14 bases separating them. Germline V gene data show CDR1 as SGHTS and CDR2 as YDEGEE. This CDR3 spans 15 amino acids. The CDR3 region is CASSLEGQGWQPQHF. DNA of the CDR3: TGTGCCAGCAGCTTGGAAGGGCAGGGCTGGCAGCCCCAGCATTTT.

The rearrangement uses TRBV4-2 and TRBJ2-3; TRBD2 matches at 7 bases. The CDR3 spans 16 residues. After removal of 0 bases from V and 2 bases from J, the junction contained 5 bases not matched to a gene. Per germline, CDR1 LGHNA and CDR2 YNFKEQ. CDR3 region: CASSQEGRGDTDTQYF. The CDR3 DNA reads TGTGCCAGCAGCCAAGAGGGTCGGGGGGACACAGATACGCAGTATTTT.

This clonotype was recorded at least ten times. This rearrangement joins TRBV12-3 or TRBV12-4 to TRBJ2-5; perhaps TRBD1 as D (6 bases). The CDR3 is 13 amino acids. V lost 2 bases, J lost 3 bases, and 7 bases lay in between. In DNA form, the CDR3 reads TGTGCCAGCAGTTTACCAGGGGAAGAGACCCAGTACTTC. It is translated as CASSLPGEETQYF.

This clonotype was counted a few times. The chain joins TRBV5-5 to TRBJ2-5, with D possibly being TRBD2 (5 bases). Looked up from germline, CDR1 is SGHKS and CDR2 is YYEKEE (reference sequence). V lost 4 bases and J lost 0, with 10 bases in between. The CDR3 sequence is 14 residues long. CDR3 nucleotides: TGTGCCAGCAGCCCCATTAGCGACCAAGAGACCCAGTACTTC. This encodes CASSPISDQETQYF.

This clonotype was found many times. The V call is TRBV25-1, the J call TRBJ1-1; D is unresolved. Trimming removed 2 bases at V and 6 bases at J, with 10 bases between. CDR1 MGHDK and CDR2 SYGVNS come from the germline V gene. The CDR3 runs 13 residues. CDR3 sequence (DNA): TGTGCCAGCAGTGAAATGAAGGACGCTGAAGCTTTCTTT. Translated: CASSEMKDAEAFF.

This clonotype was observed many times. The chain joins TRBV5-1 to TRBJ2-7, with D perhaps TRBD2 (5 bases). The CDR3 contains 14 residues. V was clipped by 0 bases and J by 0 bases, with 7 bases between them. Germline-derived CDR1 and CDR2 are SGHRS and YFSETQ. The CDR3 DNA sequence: TGCGCCAGCAGCTTGGGAGGGCTCTCCTACGAGCAGTACTTC. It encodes CASSLGGLSYEQYF. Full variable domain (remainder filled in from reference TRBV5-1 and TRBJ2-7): KAGVTQTPRYLIKTRGQQVTLSCSPISGHRSVSWYQQTPGQGLQFLFEYFSETQRNKGNFPGRFSGRQFSNSRSEMNVSTLELGDSALYLCASSLGGLSYEQYFGPGTRLTVT.

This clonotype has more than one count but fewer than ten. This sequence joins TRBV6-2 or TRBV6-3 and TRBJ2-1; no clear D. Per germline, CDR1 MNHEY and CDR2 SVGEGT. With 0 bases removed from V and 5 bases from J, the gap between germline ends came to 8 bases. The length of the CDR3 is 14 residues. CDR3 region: CASSYSEANNEQFF. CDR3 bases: TGTGCCAGCAGTTACTCTGAGGCGAACAATGAGCAGTTCTTC.

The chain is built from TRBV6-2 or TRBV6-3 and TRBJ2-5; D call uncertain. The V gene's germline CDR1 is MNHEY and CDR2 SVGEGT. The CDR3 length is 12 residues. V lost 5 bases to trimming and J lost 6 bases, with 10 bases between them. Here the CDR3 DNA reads TGTGCCAGCAGTAACCACAAGAAGACCCAGTACTTC. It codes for CASSNHKKTQYF.

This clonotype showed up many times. CDR3: CASSLSSGGNTGELFF. CDR3 DNA sequence: TGTGCCAGCAGCTTAAGTTCGGGAGGGAACACCGGGGAGCTGTTTTTT. This chain joins TRBV7-2 and TRBJ2-2, with 7 bases fitting TRBD2. The trim removed 2 bases at V and 1 base at J, leaving 4 bases unmatched. This CDR3 is built from 16 residues. Germline V lookup: CDR1 SGHTA, CDR2 FQGNSA.

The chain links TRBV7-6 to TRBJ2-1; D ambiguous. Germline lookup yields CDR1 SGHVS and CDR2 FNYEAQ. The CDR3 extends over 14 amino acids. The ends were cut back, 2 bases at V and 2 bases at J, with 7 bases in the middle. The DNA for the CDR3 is TGTGCCAGCAGCTTACACTACACCTACAATGAGCAGTTCTTC. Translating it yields CASSLHYTYNEQFF.

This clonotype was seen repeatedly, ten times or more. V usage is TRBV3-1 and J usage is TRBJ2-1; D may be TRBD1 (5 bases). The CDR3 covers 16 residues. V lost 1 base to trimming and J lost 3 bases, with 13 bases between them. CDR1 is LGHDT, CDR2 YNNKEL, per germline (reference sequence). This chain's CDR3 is CASSQGEGAFYNEQFF. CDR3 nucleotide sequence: TGTGCCAGCAGCCAAGGCGAAGGGGCTTTCTACAATGAGCAGTTCTTC.

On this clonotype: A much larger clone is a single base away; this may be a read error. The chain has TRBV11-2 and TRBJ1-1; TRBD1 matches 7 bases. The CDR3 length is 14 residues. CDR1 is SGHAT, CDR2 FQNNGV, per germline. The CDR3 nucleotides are TGTGTCAGCAGCCAACAGGGGATGAACACTGAAGCTTTCTTT. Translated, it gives CVSSQQGMNTEAFF.

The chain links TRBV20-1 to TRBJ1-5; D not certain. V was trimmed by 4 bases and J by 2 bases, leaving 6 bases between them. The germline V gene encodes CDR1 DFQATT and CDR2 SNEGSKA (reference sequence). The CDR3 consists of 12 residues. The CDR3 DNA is TGCAGTGCTACGGTGGGCAATCAGCCCCAGCATTTT. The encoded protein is CSATVGNQPQHF.